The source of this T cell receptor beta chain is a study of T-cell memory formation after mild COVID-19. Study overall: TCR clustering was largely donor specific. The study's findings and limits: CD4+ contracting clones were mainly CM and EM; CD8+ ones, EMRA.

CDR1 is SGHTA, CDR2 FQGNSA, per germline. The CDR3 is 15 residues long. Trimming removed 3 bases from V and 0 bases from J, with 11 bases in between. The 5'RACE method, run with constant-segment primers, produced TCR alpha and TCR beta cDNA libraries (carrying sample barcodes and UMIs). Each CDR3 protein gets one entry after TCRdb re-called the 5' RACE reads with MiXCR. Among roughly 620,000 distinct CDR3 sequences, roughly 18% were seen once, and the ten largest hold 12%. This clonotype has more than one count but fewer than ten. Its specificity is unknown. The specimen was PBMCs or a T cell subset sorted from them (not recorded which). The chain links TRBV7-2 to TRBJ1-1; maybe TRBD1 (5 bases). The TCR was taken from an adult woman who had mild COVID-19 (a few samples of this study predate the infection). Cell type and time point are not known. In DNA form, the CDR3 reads TGTGCCAGCAGCTTTCATACAGGCATGAACACTGAAGCTTTCTTT. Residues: CASSFHTGMNTEAFF.